These T cell receptor beta chains were read from a single sample in a study of beta chain features in type 1 diabetes. Generated by immunoSEQ multiplex PCR, the TCRdb table keeps only in-frame clones and is missing some. The profile shows 200,000 to 300,000 clones, roughly 13% of them singletons. Input material: naive CD4+ T cells from blood. Receptor source: a man aged 30-40 years with type 1 diabetes. The conserved cysteine and the conserved F or W are not part of the CDR3 here. The D gene is left open where the match is weak.

j_gene: TRBJ1-2
d_gene: -
v_gene: TRBV29-1
CDR3aa: SVEDRRGNYGYT

j_gene: TRBJ1-3
d_gene: TRBD1
v_gene: TRBV18
CDR3aa: ASSPSQGSGNTIY

j_gene: TRBJ1-1
d_gene: -
v_gene: TRBV30
CDR3aa: AWSPQRNTEAF

j_gene: TRBJ2-5
d_gene: -
v_gene: TRBV11-2
CDR3aa: ASSLGGPETQY

j_gene: TRBJ2-1
d_gene: -
v_gene: TRBV11-2
CDR3aa: ASRQQGPGEQF

j_gene: TRBJ1-2
d_gene: TRBD1
v_gene: TRBV7-9
CDR3aa: VGDRDANYGYT

j_gene: TRBJ2-3
d_gene: TRBD1
v_gene: TRBV7-2
CDR3aa: ASSLRAGGSADTQY

j_gene: TRBJ2-5
d_gene: TRBD2
v_gene: TRBV6-4
CDR3aa: ASSRWTSGFQETQY

j_gene: TRBJ2-7
d_gene: TRBD2
v_gene: TRBV18
CDR3aa: ASSPPSSGAYEQY

j_gene: TRBJ1-2
d_gene: -
v_gene: TRBV2
CDR3aa: ASSRQSNYGYT

j_gene: TRBJ1-1
d_gene: -
v_gene: TRBV29-1
CDR3aa: SVAREGGGEAF

j_gene: TRBJ1-5
d_gene: -
v_gene: TRBV4-1
CDR3aa: ASSQEYGAGNQPQH

j_gene: TRBJ2-7
d_gene: -
v_gene: TRBV6-1
CDR3aa: ASREDAPQY

j_gene: TRBJ1-2
d_gene: TRBD1
v_gene: TRBV6-6
CDR3aa: ASNRDREANYGYT

j_gene: TRBJ2-1
d_gene: TRBD2
v_gene: TRBV29-1
CDR3aa: SVGSGNSYNEQF

j_gene: TRBJ1-1
d_gene: TRBD1
v_gene: TRBV7-6
CDR3aa: ASSTDRGGTEAF

j_gene: TRBJ1-6
d_gene: -
v_gene: TRBV19
CDR3aa: ASSPRENNSPLH

j_gene: TRBJ1-1
d_gene: TRBD1
v_gene: TRBV29-1
CDR3aa: SVEEGAATEAF

j_gene: TRBJ2-5
d_gene: TRBD1
v_gene: TRBV6-6
CDR3aa: ASSYAGTGQETQY

j_gene: TRBJ2-5
d_gene: -
v_gene: TRBV12-5
CDR3aa: ASGFTRRETQY

j_gene: TRBJ2-7
d_gene: TRBD2
v_gene: TRBV4-1
CDR3aa: ASSSMTSGTVGEQY

j_gene: TRBJ2-7
d_gene: -
v_gene: TRBV5-4
CDR3aa: ASSRVGY

j_gene: TRBJ1-1
d_gene: -
v_gene: TRBV5-4
CDR3aa: ASSLSNSINTEAF

j_gene: TRBJ2-1
d_gene: -
v_gene: TRBV27
CDR3aa: ASSGTGKWF

j_gene: TRBJ1-2
d_gene: TRBD1
v_gene: TRBV7-9
CDR3aa: ASSPQGVGGYT

j_gene: TRBJ1-2
d_gene: TRBD1
v_gene: TRBV18
CDR3aa: ASSPSGTGANYGYT

j_gene: TRBJ2-1
d_gene: TRBD2
v_gene: TRBV11-2
CDR3aa: ASSFTGTRTYNEQF

j_gene: TRBJ1-6
d_gene: TRBD1
v_gene: TRBV11-3
CDR3aa: ASSQGDDSPLH

j_gene: TRBJ1-1
d_gene: -
v_gene: TRBV2
CDR3aa: ASLREVNTEAF

j_gene: TRBJ1-2
d_gene: -
v_gene: TRBV5-4
CDR3aa: ASSLQGLNYGYT

j_gene: TRBJ2-5
d_gene: -
v_gene: TRBV6-6
CDR3aa: ASSYSRGGQETQY

j_gene: TRBJ1-1
d_gene: -
v_gene: TRBV29-1
CDR3aa: SVSGTGTEAF

j_gene: TRBJ1-1
d_gene: -
v_gene: TRBV19
CDR3aa: ASSIVGENTEAF

j_gene: TRBJ2-5
d_gene: TRBD1
v_gene: TRBV5-1
CDR3aa: ASSFGRGRETQY

j_gene: TRBJ1-3
d_gene: -
v_gene: TRBV29-1
CDR3aa: SVGASSGNTIY

j_gene: TRBJ2-2
d_gene: -
v_gene: TRBV11-2
CDR3aa: ASAWQGSTGELF

j_gene: TRBJ2-2
d_gene: -
v_gene: TRBV11-2
CDR3aa: ASSLLRGTGELF

j_gene: TRBJ2-5
d_gene: -
v_gene: TRBV19
CDR3aa: ASSPSSAETQY

j_gene: TRBJ2-4
d_gene: TRBD2
v_gene: TRBV6-5
CDR3aa: ASSGGDLAKNIQY

j_gene: TRBJ2-5
d_gene: TRBD1
v_gene: TRBV29-1
CDR3aa: SVEGGQGRETQY

j_gene: TRBJ1-6
d_gene: -
v_gene: TRBV4-1
CDR3aa: ASSQDGGRGLPYNSPLH

j_gene: TRBJ1-1
d_gene: -
v_gene: TRBV6-1
CDR3aa: ASSEKTEEAF

j_gene: TRBJ2-6
d_gene: TRBD1
v_gene: TRBV5-1
CDR3aa: ASSWTGGVSGANVLT

j_gene: TRBJ2-3
d_gene: -
v_gene: TRBV18
CDR3aa: ASSPPRQIDTQY

j_gene: TRBJ1-2
d_gene: TRBD1
v_gene: TRBV5-1
CDR3aa: ASSSGTGLHGYT

j_gene: TRBJ2-2
d_gene: TRBD1
v_gene: TRBV2
CDR3aa: ASRDRGDTGELF

j_gene: TRBJ1-5
d_gene: TRBD1
v_gene: TRBV7-9
CDR3aa: ASSYSGTGGREPQH

j_gene: TRBJ1-1
d_gene: TRBD1
v_gene: TRBV2
CDR3aa: ASSGQGEGWDTEAF

j_gene: TRBJ2-7
d_gene: TRBD2
v_gene: TRBV18
CDR3aa: ASSPGTSYEQY

j_gene: TRBJ2-5
d_gene: TRBD2
v_gene: TRBV7-2
CDR3aa: ASSLASSGGQETQY

j_gene: TRBJ2-5
d_gene: TRBD1
v_gene: TRBV19
CDR3aa: ASSSRGQEETQY